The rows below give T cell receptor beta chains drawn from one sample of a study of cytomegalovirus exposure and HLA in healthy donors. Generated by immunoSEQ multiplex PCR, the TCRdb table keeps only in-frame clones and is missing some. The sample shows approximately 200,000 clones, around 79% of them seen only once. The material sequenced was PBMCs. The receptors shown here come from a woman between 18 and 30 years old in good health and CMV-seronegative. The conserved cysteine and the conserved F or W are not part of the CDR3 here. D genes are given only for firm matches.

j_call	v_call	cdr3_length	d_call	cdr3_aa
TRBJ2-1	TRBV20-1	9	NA	SGRDFNEQF
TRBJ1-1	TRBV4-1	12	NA	ASSEGHRNTEAF
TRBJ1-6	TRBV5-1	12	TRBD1	ASSEGTGGSPLH
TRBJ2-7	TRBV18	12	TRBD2	ASSERGLIYEQY
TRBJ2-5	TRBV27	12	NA	ASSRAGAQETQY
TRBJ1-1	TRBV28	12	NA	ASSLGGPNTEAF
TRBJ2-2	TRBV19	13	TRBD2	ASSISGGGTGELF
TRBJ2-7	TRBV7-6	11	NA	ASSLAGGYEQY
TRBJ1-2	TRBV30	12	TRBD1	AWSLQGGTYGYT
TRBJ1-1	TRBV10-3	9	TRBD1	AIGQGESVF
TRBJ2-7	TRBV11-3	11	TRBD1	ASSLTGGGEQY
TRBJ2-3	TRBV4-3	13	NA	ASSQDQGFTDTQY
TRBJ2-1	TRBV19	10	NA	ASSAYSHGQF
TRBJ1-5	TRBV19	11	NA	ASRVRYNQPQH
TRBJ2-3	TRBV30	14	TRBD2	AWSYNSGSWPDTQY
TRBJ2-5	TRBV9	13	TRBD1	ASSVGGQQQETQY
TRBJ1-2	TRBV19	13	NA	ASSFWRQSNYGYT
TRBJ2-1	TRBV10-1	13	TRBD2	ASSESRVGGDEQF
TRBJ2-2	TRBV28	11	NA	ASTTENTGELF
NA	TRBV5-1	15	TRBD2	ASSLGGRLAGSYEQY